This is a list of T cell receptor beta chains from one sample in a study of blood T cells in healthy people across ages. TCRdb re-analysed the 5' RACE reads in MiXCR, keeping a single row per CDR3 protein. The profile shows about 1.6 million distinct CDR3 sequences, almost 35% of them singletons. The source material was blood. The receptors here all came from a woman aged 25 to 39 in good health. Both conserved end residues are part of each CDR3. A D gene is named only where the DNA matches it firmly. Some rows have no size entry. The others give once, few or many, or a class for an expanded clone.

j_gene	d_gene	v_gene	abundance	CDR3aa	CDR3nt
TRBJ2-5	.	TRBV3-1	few	CASSQEPGVQETQYF	TGTGCCAGCAGCCAAGAGCCAGGGGTACAAGAGACCCAGTACTTC
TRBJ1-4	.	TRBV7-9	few	CASSLPLSTNEKLFF	TGTGCCAGCAGCTTGCCTTTGTCAACTAATGAAAAACTGTTTTTT
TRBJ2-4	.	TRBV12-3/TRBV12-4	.	CASSLVPWAGEQYF	TGTGCCAGCAGTTTAGTCCCGTGGGCCGGTGAGCAGTACTTC
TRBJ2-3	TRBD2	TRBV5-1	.	CASSLPVIRGGNTDTQYF	TGCGCCAGCAGCTTGCCCGTGATTCGGGGGGGCAATACAGATACGCAGTATTTT
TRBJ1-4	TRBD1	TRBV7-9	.	CASSLALGGTGNEKLFF	TGTGCCAGCAGCTTAGCCTTGGGGGGGACAGGGAATGAAAAACTGTTTTTT
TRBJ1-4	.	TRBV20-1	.	CSAVEGGASNEKLFF	TGCAGTGCTGTCGAGGGGGGGGCCTCAAATGAAAAACTGTTTTTT
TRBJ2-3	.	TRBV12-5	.	CASGWGWRGQADTQYF	TGTGCTAGTGGTTGGGGGTGGCGGGGTCAGGCGGATACGCAGTATTTT
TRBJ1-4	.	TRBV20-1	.	CSAREGGRPPTNEKLFF	TGCAGTGCTAGAGAGGGGGGACGGCCCCCAACTAATGAAAAACTGTTTTTT
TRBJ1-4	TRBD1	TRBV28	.	CASRHRGEKLFF	TGTGCCAGCAGACACAGGGGGGAAAAACTGTTTTTT
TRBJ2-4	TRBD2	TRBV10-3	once	CATVVLRDYSAKNIQYF	TGTGCCACGGTTGTTCTCCGGGACTACTCAGCCAAAAACATTCAGTACTTC
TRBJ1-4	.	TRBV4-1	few	CASSQPLHEKLFF	TGCGCCAGCAGCCAACCTCTCCATGAAAAACTGTTTTTT
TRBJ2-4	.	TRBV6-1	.	CASSENQGLAKNIQYF	TGTGCCAGCAGTGAAAACCAGGGACTAGCCAAAAACATTCAGTACTTC
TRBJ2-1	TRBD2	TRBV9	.	CASSALLAGGDEQFF	TGTGCCAGCAGCGCCTTACTAGCGGGGGGGGATGAGCAGTTCTTC
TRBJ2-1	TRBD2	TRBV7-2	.	CASSLGLAVSYNEQFF	TGTGCCAGCAGCTTAGGACTAGCGGTCTCCTACAATGAGCAGTTCTTC
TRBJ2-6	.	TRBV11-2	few	CASSLIGTSGANVLTF	TGTGCCAGCAGCTTGATAGGGACGTCAGGGGCCAACGTCCTGACTTTC
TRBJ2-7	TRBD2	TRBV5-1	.	CVSSLTGLDVEQYF	TGCGTCAGCAGCCTTACTGGACTAGACGTCGAGCAGTACTTC
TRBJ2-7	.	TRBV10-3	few	CAISEPTISYEQYF	TGTGCCATCAGTGAGCCGACGATCTCCTACGAGCAGTACTTC
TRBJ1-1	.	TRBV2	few	CASSRAGEAFF	TGTGCCAGCAGTCGGGCTGGTGAAGCTTTCTTT
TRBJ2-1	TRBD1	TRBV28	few	CASIPRPGQGVRSVNEQFF	TGTGCCAGCATCCCTCGACCGGGACAGGGGGTCAGAAGTGTCAATGAGCAGTTCTTC
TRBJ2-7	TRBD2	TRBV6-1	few	CASSEMFGLAYEQYF	TGTGCCAGCAGTGAAATGTTTGGACTAGCCTACGAGCAGTACTTC
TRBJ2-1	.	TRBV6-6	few	CASSYSVSEQFF	TGTGCCAGCAGTTACTCGGTTAGTGAGCAGTTCTTC
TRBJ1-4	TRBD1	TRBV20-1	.	CSAGTGAANEKLFF	TGCAGTGCGGGAACAGGGGCAGCTAATGAAAAACTGTTTTTT
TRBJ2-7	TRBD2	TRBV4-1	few	CASSQEAFGTSGPYEQYF	TGCGCCAGCAGCCAAGAAGCGTTTGGGACTAGCGGCCCCTACGAGCAGTACTTC
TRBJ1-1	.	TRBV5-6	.	CASSLRRAEAFF	TGTGCCAGCAGCTTGAGACGAGCTGAAGCTTTCTTT
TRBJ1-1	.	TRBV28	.	CASSSPWTVNRDTEAFF	TGTGCCAGCAGTTCCCCATGGACAGTTAACCGGGACACTGAAGCTTTCTTT
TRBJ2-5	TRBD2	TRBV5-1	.	CASSLASSGGAETQYF	TGCGCCAGCAGCTTGGCTAGTAGCGGGGGGGCAGAGACCCAGTACTTC
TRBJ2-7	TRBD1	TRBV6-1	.	CASTGQGAPYEQYF	TGTGCCAGCACAGGACAGGGGGCACCCTACGAGCAGTACTTC
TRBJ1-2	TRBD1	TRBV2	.	CASREGQDNYGYTF	TGTGCCAGCAGGGAGGGACAGGACAACTATGGCTACACCTTC
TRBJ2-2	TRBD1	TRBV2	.	CASSVDRVNTGELFF	TGTGCCAGCAGTGTAGACAGGGTGAACACCGGGGAGCTGTTTTTT
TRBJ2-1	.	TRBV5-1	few	CASLQGGGGYNEQFF	TGCGCCAGCCTACAAGGGGGTGGCGGCTACAATGAGCAGTTCTTC
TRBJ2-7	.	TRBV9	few	CASSGDDRSYEQYF	TGTGCCAGCAGCGGCGACGACAGGTCCTACGAGCAGTACTTC
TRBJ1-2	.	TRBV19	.	CASSYGWQPNYGYTF	TGTGCCAGTAGCTATGGTTGGCAGCCTAACTATGGCTACACCTTC
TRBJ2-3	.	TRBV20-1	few	CSARDDGTYEDTQYF	TGCAGTGCTAGAGATGATGGGACTTATGAAGATACGCAGTATTTT
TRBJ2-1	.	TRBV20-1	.	CSASTRVHNEQFF	TGCAGTGCTAGTACGCGGGTCCACAATGAGCAGTTCTTC
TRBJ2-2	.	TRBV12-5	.	CASLETNTGELFF	TGTGCTAGTCTTGAAACGAACACCGGGGAGCTGTTTTTT
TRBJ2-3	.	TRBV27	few	CASSLTGAKGDTQYF	TGTGCCAGCAGTTTAACGGGCGCAAAGGGGGATACGCAGTATTTT
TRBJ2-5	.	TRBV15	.	CATSRQGPQETQYF	TGTGCCACCAGCAGACAGGGACCTCAAGAGACCCAGTACTTC
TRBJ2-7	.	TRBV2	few	CASSEDMTYEQYF	TGTGCCAGCAGTGAGGACATGACCTACGAGCAGTACTTC
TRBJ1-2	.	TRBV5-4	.	CASSFGGGASGYTF	TGTGCCAGCAGCTTTGGGGGGGGCGCGTCCGGCTACACCTTC
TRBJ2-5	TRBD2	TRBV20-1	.	CSAYHPGTSGRETQYF	TGCAGTGCCTACCACCCCGGGACTAGCGGGAGAGAGACCCAGTACTTC
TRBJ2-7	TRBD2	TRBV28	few	CASSSPPSGTSGTYEQYF	TGTGCCAGCAGTTCTCCTCCTTCAGGGACTAGCGGAACCTACGAGCAGTACTTC
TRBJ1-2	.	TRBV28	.	CASSLFPGVDSGFYGHTF	TGTGCCAGCAGTTTATTTCCAGGAGTGGACTCGGGATTCTATGGCCACACCTTC
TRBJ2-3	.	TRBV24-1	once	CATSGFSSGLLGITDTQYF	TGTGCCACCAGTGGCTTTTCCTCAGGGCTACTAGGGATCACAGATACGCAGTATTTT
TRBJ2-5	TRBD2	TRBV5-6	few	CASSLRVSGEETQYF	TGTGCCAGCAGCTTACGTGTTAGCGGGGAAGAGACCCAGTACTTC
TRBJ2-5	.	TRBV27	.	CASSLGRGGTQYF	TGTGCCAGCAGTTTAGGGCGGGGAGGGACCCAGTACTTC
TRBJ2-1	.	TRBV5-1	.	CASSLIRDRYNEQFF	TGCGCCAGCAGCTTGATCCGGGACCGTTACAATGAGCAGTTCTTC
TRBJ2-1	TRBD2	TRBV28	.	CASSLPGGLYNEQFF	TGTGCCAGCAGTTTACCGGGGGGGCTTTACAATGAGCAGTTCTTC
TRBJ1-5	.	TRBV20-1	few	CSAVTGRDQPQHF	TGCAGTGCGGTTACAGGGAGAGATCAGCCCCAGCATTTT
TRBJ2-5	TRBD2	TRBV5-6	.	CASSLSGDLRETQYF	TGTGCCAGCAGCTTAAGCGGGGATCTTCGAGAGACCCAGTACTTC
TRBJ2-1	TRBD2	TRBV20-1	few	CSARSAEGGSYNEQFF	TGCAGTGCTAGATCGGCGGAGGGAGGGTCCTACAATGAGCAGTTCTTC
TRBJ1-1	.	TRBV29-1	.	CSVAGRAVGAFF	TGCAGCGTTGCGGGGAGAGCGGTGGGAGCTTTCTTT
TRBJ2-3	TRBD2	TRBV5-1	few	CASSLAQLAGSTDTQYF	TGCGCCAGCAGCTTGGCCCAGCTAGCGGGGAGCACAGATACGCAGTATTTT
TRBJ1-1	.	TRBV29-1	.	CSVRVGGLNTEAFF	TGCAGCGTTAGGGTAGGGGGATTAAACACTGAAGCTTTCTTT
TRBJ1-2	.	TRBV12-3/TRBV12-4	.	CASSLALGGPYGYTF	TGTGCCAGCAGTTTAGCGCTCGGGGGCCCCTATGGCTACACCTTC